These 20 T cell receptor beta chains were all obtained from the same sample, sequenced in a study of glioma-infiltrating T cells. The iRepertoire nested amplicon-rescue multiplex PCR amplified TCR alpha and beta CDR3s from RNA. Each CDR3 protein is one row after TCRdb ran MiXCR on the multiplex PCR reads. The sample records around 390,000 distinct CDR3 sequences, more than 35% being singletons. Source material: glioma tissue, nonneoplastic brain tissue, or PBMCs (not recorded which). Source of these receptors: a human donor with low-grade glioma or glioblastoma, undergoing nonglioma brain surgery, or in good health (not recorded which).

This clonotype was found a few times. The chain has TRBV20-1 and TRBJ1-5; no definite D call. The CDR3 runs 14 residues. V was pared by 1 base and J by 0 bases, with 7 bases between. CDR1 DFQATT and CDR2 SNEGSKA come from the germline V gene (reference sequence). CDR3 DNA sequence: TGCAGTGCTAGAGTCGGCAATAGCAATCAGCCCCAGCATTTT. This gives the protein CSARVGNSNQPQHF.

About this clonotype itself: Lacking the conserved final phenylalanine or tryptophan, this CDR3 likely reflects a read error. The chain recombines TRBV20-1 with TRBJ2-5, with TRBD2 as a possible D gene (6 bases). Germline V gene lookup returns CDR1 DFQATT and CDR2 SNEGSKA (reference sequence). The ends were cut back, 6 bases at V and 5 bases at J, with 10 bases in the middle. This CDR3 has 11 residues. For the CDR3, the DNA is TGCAGTGCCGGGGGACGGGAGACCCAGTACTCC. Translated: CSAGGRETQYS.

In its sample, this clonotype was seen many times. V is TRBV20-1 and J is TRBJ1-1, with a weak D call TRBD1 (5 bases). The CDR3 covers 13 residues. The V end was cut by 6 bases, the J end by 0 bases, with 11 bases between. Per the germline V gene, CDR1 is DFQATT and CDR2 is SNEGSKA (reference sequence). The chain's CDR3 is CSAGTAMNTEAFF. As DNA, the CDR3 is TGCAGTGCGGGGACTGCCATGAACACTGAAGCTTTCTTT.

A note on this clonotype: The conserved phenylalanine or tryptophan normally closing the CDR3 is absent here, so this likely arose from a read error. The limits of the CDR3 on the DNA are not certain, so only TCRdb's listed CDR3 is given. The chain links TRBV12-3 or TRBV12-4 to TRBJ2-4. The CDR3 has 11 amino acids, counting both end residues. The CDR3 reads CASSLGDSKNL.

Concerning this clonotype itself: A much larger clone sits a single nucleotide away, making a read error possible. The CDR3 DNA is TGTGCCAGCAGCCACCTGGGCGCTGTGGGGGAATGGTATGGCTACACCTTC. Translated: CASSHLGAVGEWYGYTF. The V call is TRBV6-1, the J call TRBJ1-2; D is possibly TRBD1 (5 bases). V dropped 6 bases and J dropped 5 bases, with 25 bases sitting between them. The CDR3 length is 17 residues. Germline CDR1 is MNHNS and CDR2 is SASEGT.

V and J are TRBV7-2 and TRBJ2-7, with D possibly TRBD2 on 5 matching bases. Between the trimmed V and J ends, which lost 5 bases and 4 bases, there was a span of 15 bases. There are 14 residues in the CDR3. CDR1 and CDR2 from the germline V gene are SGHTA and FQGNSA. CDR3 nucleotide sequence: TGTGCCAGCAGCCCCCTGCGGGCCAGATACGAGCAGTACTTC. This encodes CASSPLRARYEQYF.

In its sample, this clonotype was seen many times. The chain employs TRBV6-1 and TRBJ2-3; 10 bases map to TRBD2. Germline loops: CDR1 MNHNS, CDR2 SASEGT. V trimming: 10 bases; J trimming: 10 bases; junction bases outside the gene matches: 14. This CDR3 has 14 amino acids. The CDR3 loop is CATSEGSGRISQYF. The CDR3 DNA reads TGTGCCACCTCCGAAGGTAGCGGGAGGATATCGCAGTATTTT.

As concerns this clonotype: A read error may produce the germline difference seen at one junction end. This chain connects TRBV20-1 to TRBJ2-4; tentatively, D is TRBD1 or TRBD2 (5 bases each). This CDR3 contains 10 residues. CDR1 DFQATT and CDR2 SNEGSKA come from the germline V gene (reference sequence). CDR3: CSARSGAIMF. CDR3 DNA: TGCAGTGCCCGCTCCGGGGCCATCATGTTC.

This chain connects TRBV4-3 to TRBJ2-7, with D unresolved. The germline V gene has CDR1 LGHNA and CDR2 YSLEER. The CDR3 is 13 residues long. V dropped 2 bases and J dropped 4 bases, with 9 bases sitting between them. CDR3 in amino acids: CASSQTEKYEQYF. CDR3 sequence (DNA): TGCGCCAGCAGCCAAACAGAGAAGTACGAGCAGTACTTC.

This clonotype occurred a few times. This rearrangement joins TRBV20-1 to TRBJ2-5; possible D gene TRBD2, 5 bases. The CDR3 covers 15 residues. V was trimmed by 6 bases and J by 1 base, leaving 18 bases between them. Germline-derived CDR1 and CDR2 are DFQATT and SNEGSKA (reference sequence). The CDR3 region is CSAPRGENPQETQYF. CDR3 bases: TGCAGTGCCCCCCGGGGAGAGAATCCCCAAGAGACCCAGTACTTC.

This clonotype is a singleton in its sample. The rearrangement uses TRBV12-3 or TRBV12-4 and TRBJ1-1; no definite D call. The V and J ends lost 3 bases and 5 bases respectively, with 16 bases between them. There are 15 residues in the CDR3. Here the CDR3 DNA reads TGTGCCAGCAGTTTTAGTCTGGTAGGGTTGACTGAAGCTTTCTTT. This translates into CASSFSLVGLTEAFF.

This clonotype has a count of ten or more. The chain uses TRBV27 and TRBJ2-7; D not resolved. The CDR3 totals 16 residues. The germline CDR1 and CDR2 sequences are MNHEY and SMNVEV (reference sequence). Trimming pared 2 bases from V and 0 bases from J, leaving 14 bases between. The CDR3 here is CASSLIAGDSSYEQYF. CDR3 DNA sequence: TGTGCCAGCAGTTTAATAGCAGGTGATAGCTCCTACGAGCAGTACTTC.

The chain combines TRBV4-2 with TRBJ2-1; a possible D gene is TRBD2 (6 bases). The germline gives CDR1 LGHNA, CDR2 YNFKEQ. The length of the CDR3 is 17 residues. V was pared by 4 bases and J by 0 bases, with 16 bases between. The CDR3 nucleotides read TGTGCCAGCAGCCCGAGGGGCGGGACCAGCTCCTACAATGAGCAGTTCTTC. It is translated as CASSPRGGTSSYNEQFF.

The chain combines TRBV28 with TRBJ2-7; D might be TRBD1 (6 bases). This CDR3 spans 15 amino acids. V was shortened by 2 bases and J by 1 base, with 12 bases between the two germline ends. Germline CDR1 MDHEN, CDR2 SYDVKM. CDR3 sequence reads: CASSLPSTGSYEQYF. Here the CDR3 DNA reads TGTGCCAGCAGTTTACCGTCGACAGGTTCCTACGAGCAGTACTTC.

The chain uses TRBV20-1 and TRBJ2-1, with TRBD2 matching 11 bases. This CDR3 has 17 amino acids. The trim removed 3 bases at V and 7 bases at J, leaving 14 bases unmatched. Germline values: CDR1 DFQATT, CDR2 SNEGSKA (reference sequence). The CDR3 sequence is CSARDTLAGGPGNEQFF. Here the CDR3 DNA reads TGCAGTGCTAGGGATACCTTAGCGGGAGGGCCGGGGAATGAGCAGTTCTTC.

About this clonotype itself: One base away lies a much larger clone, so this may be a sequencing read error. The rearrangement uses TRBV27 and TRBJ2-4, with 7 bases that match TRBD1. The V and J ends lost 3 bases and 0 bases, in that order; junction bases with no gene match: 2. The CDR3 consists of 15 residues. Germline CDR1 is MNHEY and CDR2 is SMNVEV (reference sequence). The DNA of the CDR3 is TGTGCCAGCAGTTTCCAGGGGGTAGCCAAAAACATTCAGTACTTC. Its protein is CASSFQGVAKNIQYF.

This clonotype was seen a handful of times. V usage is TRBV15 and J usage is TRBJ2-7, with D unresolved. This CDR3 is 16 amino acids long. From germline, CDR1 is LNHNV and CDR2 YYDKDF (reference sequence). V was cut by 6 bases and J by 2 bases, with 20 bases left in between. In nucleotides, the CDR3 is TGTGCCACCAGTAGAAGTCTTGGGTCGGATACCTACGAGCAGTACTTC. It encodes CATSRSLGSDTYEQYF.

The CDR3 sequence is CASSQTPWSYEQYF. In DNA form, the CDR3 reads TGCGCCAGCAGCCAGACCCCCTGGTCCTACGAGCAGTACTTC. The chain carries TRBV4-3 and TRBJ2-7, with D unclear. V gave up 3 bases and J gave up 1 base, with 10 bases separating them. Germline V gives CDR1 LGHNA, CDR2 YSLEER. CDR3 length: 14 residues.

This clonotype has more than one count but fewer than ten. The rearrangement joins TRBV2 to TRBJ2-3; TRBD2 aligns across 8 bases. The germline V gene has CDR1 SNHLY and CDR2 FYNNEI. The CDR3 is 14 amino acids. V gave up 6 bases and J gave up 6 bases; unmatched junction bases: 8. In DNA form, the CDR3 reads TGTGCCAGCAGGCCGAGCGGGAGCGGGGATACGCAGTATTTT. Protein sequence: CASRPSGSGDTQYF.

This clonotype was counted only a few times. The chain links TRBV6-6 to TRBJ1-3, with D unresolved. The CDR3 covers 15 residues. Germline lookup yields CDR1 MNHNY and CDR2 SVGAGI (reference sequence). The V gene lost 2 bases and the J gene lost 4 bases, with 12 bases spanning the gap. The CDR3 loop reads CASSYGQLRGNTIYF. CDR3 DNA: TGTGCCAGCAGTTACGGGCAATTGAGGGGAAACACCATATATTTT.